This T cell receptor beta chain stems from a study of blood T cell repertoires in COVID-19. Overall study: Both acute and convalescent COVID-19 samples were obtained from the United States, Italy and Spain.

Clones were read by immunoSEQ multiplex PCR, and TCRdb kept only the in-frame ones, dropping some. This sample yields fewer than 200,000 clones, of which roughly three quarters are seen a single time; roughly 8.6% belongs to the top ten. This clone showed up just once. Germline-derived CDR1 and CDR2 are LGHNT and FRNRAP. Losses at the gene ends were 1 base for V and 4 bases for J; bases not matched to a gene: 10. The length of the CDR3 is 17 residues. The material sequenced was peripheral blood. The clonotype comes from a woman between 50 and 59 years old with active or convalescent COVID-19. V usage is TRBV12-5 and J usage is TRBJ2-3; TRBD1 matches at 8 bases. CDR3 sequence: CASGLGSGGVRADTQYF. CDR3 coding DNA: TGTGCTAGTGGTTTGGGCTCAGGGGGCGTTCGGGCAGATACGCAGTATTTT.